What follows are 23 T cell receptor beta chains derived from one specimen sequenced in a study of T cells after posttransplantation cyclophosphamide (dated by TCRdb to 2016 to 2018). Receptor amplification or capture employed the immunoSEQ multiplex PCR assay. TCRdb limited this immuneACCESS table to in-frame rearrangements with V and J called. A share of clones is missing; checked studies link under half to unresolved V genes, and the rest is unexplained. The sample data list fewer than 20,000 clones, and 74% of these were observed just once. The top ten constitute 27% of the sample. Reading the label with the study, this specimen's treatment or condition is: high-dose cyclophosphamide on days +3 and +4 as single-agent GVHD prophylaxis. Patients in the PTCy group got busulfan and fludarabine conditioning, a marrow graft from a related or unrelated donor, and cyclophosphamide on days +3 and +4.

Sequencing was performed on PBMCs, taken after an allogeneic stem cell transplant with post-transplant cyclophosphamide. These receptors all come from a male patient aged 30 to 40 who received an allogeneic stem cell transplant from a related donor, was CMV-positive, and had acute GVHD only. Following a transplant, some T cells may be graft donor cells, not patient cells.

The V and J genes are TRBV30 and TRBJ1-2; 8 bases are a match to TRBD1. V lost 6 bases and J lost 8; bases outside the gene matches: 8. The CDR3 is 12 residues long. CDR1 is GTSNPN, CDR2 SVGIG, per germline (reference sequence). For the CDR3, the DNA is TGTGCCTGTTCCGGGACAGGTTTCGGCTACACCTTC. This gives the protein CACSGTGFGYTF.

In nucleotides, the CDR3 is TGTGCTAGTGGTTCTCCAGGGGGGACAGAGACCCAGTACTTC. The encoded protein is CASGSPGGTETQYF. V and J are TRBV12-5 and TRBJ2-5; a weak D match, TRBD1 (7 bases). Trimming stripped 4 bases from V and 4 bases from J, with 13 bases between. Germline V gene lookup returns CDR1 LGHNT and CDR2 FRNRAP. The CDR3 is made up of 14 amino acids.

The chain carries TRBV18 and TRBJ1-2; D ambiguous. Germline lookup yields CDR1 KGHSH and CDR2 LQKENI. The CDR3 runs 16 residues. V dropped 3 bases and J dropped 2 bases, with 16 bases sitting between them. The CDR3 sequence: CASSPSGSQKNYGYTF. CDR3 sequence (DNA): TGTGCCAGCTCACCCTCCGGGTCCCAAAAGAACTATGGCTACACCTTC.

This clone has only a few counts. This rearrangement joins TRBV2 to TRBJ2-2, with a possible D match to TRBD2 (5 bases). Germline CDR1 SNHLY, CDR2 FYNNEI. The CDR3 totals 15 residues. V was trimmed by 4 bases and J by 5 bases, leaving 14 bases between them. CDR3 protein: CASSGGQRGTGELFF. The CDR3 DNA is TGTGCCAGCAGTGGAGGCCAAAGAGGGACCGGGGAGCTGTTTTTT. Full variable domain (remainder filled in from reference TRBV2 and TRBJ2-2): EPEVTQTPSHQVTQMGQEVILRCVPISNHLYFYWYRQILGQKVEFLVSFYNNEISEKSEIFDDQFSVERPDGSNFTLKIRSTKLEDSAMYFCASSGGQRGTGELFFGEGSRLTVL.

This clone was recorded a few times. The chain has TRBV27 and TRBJ1-2; perhaps TRBD1 as D (5 bases). Per the germline V gene, CDR1 is MNHEY and CDR2 is SMNVEV (reference sequence). The CDR3 consists of 13 residues. Trimming pared 6 bases from V and 8 bases from J, leaving 16 bases between. The CDR3 protein is CASRPSGGEGYTF. DNA for the CDR3: TGTGCCAGCAGACCGTCGGGGGGGGAGGGCTACACCTTC.

The chain joins TRBV19 to TRBJ1-5; 9 bases fit TRBD1. Germline V gene data show CDR1 as LNHDA and CDR2 as SQIVND (reference sequence). V lost 8 bases, J lost 6 bases, and 8 bases stayed unmatched. CDR3 length equals 14 residues. The chain's CDR3 is CASRGTGFTQPQHF. The CDR3 DNA follows: TGTGCCAGTCGTGGGACAGGGTTCACTCAGCCCCAGCATTTT.

This chain joins TRBV27 and TRBJ2-1; tentative D call: TRBD2 (5 bases). The V end lost 7 bases, the J end lost 6 bases, and 22 bases lay between the germline ends. CDR3 length equals 16 residues. Looked up from germline, CDR1 is MNHEY and CDR2 is SMNVEV (reference sequence). The CDR3 DNA sequence: TGTGCCAGCAATTCTGCGTCGATGGTGGGAGTCAATGAGCAGTTCTTC. This sequence encodes CASNSASMVGVNEQFF.

CDR3 DNA sequence: TGTGCCAGCAGCCAAGAGAGGCGGGGTCTCACAGATACGCAGTATTTT. The encoded protein is CASSQERRGLTDTQYF. The V gene is TRBV14, the J gene TRBJ2-3; weak D call: TRBD2 (6 bases). Germline V lookup: CDR1 SGHDN, CDR2 FVKESK. V gave up 0 bases and J gave up 2 bases, with 12 bases separating them. The CDR3 is 16 residues long.

The chain couples TRBV5-4 to TRBJ2-3; a possible D gene is TRBD2 (6 bases). Germline V gives CDR1 SGHNT, CDR2 YYREEE (reference sequence). The CDR3 extends over 17 amino acids. V was shortened by 0 bases and J by 1 base, with 15 bases between the two germline ends. The DNA for the CDR3 is TGTGCCAGCAGCTTGGATTTCGGAGGCGGGGGCACAGATACGCAGTATTTT. Amino acid sequence: CASSLDFGGGGTDTQYF.

The chain uses TRBV30 and TRBJ1-1, with D possibly TRBD1 on 6 matching bases. Germline CDR1 reads GTSNPN; CDR2 reads SVGIG (reference sequence). Deletions cut 0 bases from V and 1 base from J, with 9 bases between. The CDR3 is made up of 14 amino acids. The CDR3 bases are TGTGCCTGGAGTGTTGGACAGCCGAACACTGAAGCTTTCTTT. Amino acids: CAWSVGQPNTEAFF.

V and J are TRBV28 and TRBJ2-4; TRBD1 agrees at 8 bases. The germline V gene has CDR1 MDHEN and CDR2 SYDVKM. The J segment lost 0 bases and the V segment lost 3 bases, leaving 7 bases of the junction unmatched. This CDR3 comprises 17 residues. CDR3 amino acids: CASSFLPGQGAKNIQYF. The CDR3 coding sequence is TGTGCCAGCAGTTTCCTCCCCGGACAGGGAGCCAAAAACATTCAGTACTTC.

V gene TRBV7-8 combines with J gene TRBJ2-3; 7 bases are shared with TRBD1. CDR3 length: 17 residues. CDR1 SGHVS and CDR2 FQNEAQ come from the germline V gene. The V segment lost 1 base and the J segment 2 bases; nucleotides outside the gene matches: 9. The CDR3 sequence: CASSLDRAGGVTDTQYF. The CDR3 DNA sequence: TGTGCCAGCAGCTTAGACAGGGCAGGGGGAGTCACAGATACGCAGTATTTT. Complete variable domain (other parts from reference TRBV7-8 and TRBJ2-3): GAGVSQSPRYKVAKRGQDVALRCDPISGHVSLFWYQQALGQGPEFLTYFQNEAQLDKSGLPSDRFFAERPEGSVSTLKIQRTQQEDSAVYLCASSLDRAGGVTDTQYFGPGTRLTVL.

The chain couples TRBV5-1 to TRBJ2-2; D uncertain. The germline V gene encodes CDR1 SGHRS and CDR2 YFSETQ. This CDR3 has 15 amino acids. V was pared by 2 bases and J by 0 bases, with 8 bases between. In DNA, the CDR3 is TGCGCCAGCAGCTTTGGGCCCCCGAACACCGGGGAGCTGTTTTTT. This gives the protein CASSFGPPNTGELFF.

The rearrangement uses TRBV5-1 and TRBJ2-5, with 8 bases that match TRBD2. This CDR3 is built from 16 residues. Trimming at V came to 5 bases and at J to 1 base, leaving 10 bases not matched to a gene. Germline lookup yields CDR1 SGHRS and CDR2 YFSETQ. The CDR3 coding sequence is TGCGCCAGCAGGGGCCGGGGGGGCCAGAGCCAAGAGACCCAGTACTTC. It translates to CASRGRGGQSQETQYF.

The chain joins TRBV5-4 to TRBJ2-7; 7 bases line up with TRBD1. The V segment lost 1 base and the J segment 1 base; nucleotides outside the gene matches: 5. CDR1 and CDR2 from the germline V gene are SGHNT and YYREEE (reference sequence). This CDR3 has 15 amino acids. The CDR3 DNA is TGTGCCAGCAGCTTGAGGACAGGTATTTCCTACGAGCAGTACTTC. Translation: CASSLRTGISYEQYF. Drawing the rest from reference TRBV5-4 and TRBJ2-7, the complete variable domain is ETGVTQSPTHLIKTRGQQVTLRCSSQSGHNTVSWYQQALGQGPQFIFQYYREEENGRGNFPPRFSGLQFPNYSSELNVNALELDDSALYLCASSLRTGISYEQYFGPGTRLTVT.

The chain couples TRBV10-2 to TRBJ2-7; TRBD1 aligns across 7 bases. The germline V gene has CDR1 WSHSY and CDR2 SAAADI. The V segment lost 3 bases and the J segment 2 bases; nucleotides outside the gene matches: 10. The length of the CDR3 is 16 residues. The CDR3 loop is CASSERFGTVTYEQYF. In DNA, the CDR3 is TGCGCCAGCAGTGAAAGATTCGGGACAGTAACCTACGAGCAGTACTTC.

This sequence joins TRBV5-1 and TRBJ2-3, with D perhaps TRBD1 (6 bases). Trimming pared 0 bases from V and 3 bases from J, leaving 17 bases between. The CDR3 spans 17 residues. Looked up from germline, CDR1 is SGHRS and CDR2 is YFSETQ. CDR3 sequence: CASSLEMGALRTDTQYF. The CDR3 DNA reads as TGCGCCAGCAGCTTGGAGATGGGGGCGCTCAGGACAGATACGCAGTATTTT.

The gene calls are TRBV9 and TRBJ2-3, with TRBD1 matching 7 bases. J lost 6 bases, V lost 3 bases, and 4 bases had no gene match. This CDR3 comprises 13 residues. Germline CDR1 and CDR2: SGDLS and YYNGEE. The CDR3: CASSATGTDTQYF. CDR3 nucleotide sequence: TGTGCCAGCAGCGCGACAGGGACGGATACGCAGTATTTT.

The J gene is TRBJ1-1, the V gene TRBV14, with D tentatively TRBD1 (5 bases). The CDR3 covers 15 residues. Germline lookup yields CDR1 SGHDN and CDR2 FVKESK. Between the trimmed V and J ends, which lost 3 bases and 1 base, there was a span of 12 bases. The CDR3 DNA sequence: TGTGCCAGCAGCCATATAGGGGCCCAGAACACTGAAGCTTTCTTT. Protein: CASSHIGAQNTEAFF.

This chain links TRBV30 with TRBJ1-1; no clear D. CDR3 length: 13 amino acids. The V end was cut by 4 bases, the J end by 0 bases, with 9 bases between. Looked up from germline, CDR1 is GTSNPN and CDR2 is SVGIG (reference sequence). The CDR3 is CAWTPGMNTEAFF. The DNA for the CDR3 is TGTGCCTGGACCCCGGGGATGAACACTGAAGCTTTCTTT.

This clone has just one count. The chain carries TRBV5-1 and TRBJ2-5; D call uncertain. The CDR3 spans 13 residues. Deletions cut 0 bases from V and 0 bases from J, with 3 bases between. The germline V gene has CDR1 SGHRS and CDR2 YFSETQ. The CDR3 reads CASSLDNQETQYF. The CDR3 nucleotides are TGCGCCAGCAGCTTGGATAACCAAGAGACCCAGTACTTC. The full variable domain, in which reference TRBV5-1 and TRBJ2-5 provide the parts outside the CDR3, is KAGVTQTPRYLIKTRGQQVTLSCSPISGHRSVSWYQQTPGQGLQFLFEYFSETQRNKGNFPGRFSGRQFSNSRSEMNVSTLELGDSALYLCASSLDNQETQYFGPGTRLLVL.

This clone occurred once. The CDR3 nucleotides read TGTGCCAGCAGCCCCGGGGGATATGGCTACACCTTC. Its protein is CASSPGGYGYTF. This chain joins TRBV7-2 and TRBJ1-2, with D tentatively TRBD1 (5 bases). The CDR3 loop spans 12 amino acids. V gave up 5 bases and J gave up 5 bases, with 9 bases separating them. The germline V gene encodes CDR1 SGHTA and CDR2 FQGNSA.

CDR3 bases: TGCGCCAGCCGCCGGGACATAGTCCTGTACTTC. Its protein is CASRRDIVLYF. This rearrangement joins TRBV5-1 to TRBJ2-7, with a tentative D call TRBD1 (6 bases). In germline, CDR1 is SGHRS, CDR2 YFSETQ. V was trimmed by 7 bases and J by 12 bases, leaving 17 bases between them. This CDR3 is built from 11 residues.